This TCR beta chain was sequenced during a study of blood T cell repertoires in COVID-19. Looking at the study overall: The analysed material was cDNA or gDNA that came from T cells, B-cell-depleted T cells, or PBMCs.

Clinical history reported by participants formed the basis on which cohorts were assigned. There are 16 residues in the CDR3. Germline CDR1 reads ENHRY; CDR2 reads SYGVKD. V lost 0 bases and J lost 8; bases outside the gene matches: 12. Data came from immunoSEQ multiplex PCR; TCRdb stores just in-frame clones and leaves some out. The repertoire holds hundreds of thousands of clones, with roughly 87% as singletons. This receptor was taken from a woman between 18 and 29 years old who had recovered from COVID-19. This chain uses TRBV10-3 with TRBJ1-2, with TRBD1 identical over 7 bases. The sequencing sample was made of PBMCs or T cells enriched from blood (not recorded which). The CDR3 DNA follows: TGTGCCATCAGTGAGTCTGTAAGACAGGGTAATTTAGGCTACACCTTC. Residues: CAISESVRQGNLGYTF.